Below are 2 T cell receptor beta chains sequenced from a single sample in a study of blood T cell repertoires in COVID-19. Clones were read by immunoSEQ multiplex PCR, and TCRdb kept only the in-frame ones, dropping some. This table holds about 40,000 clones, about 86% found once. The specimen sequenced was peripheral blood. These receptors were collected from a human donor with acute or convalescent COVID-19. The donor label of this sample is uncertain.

The DNA for the CDR3 is TGCGCCAGCAGCTTGGCCGTGGGCTGGAACCAGAATTCACCCCTCCACTTT. It codes for CASSLAVGWNQNSPLHF. The chain joins TRBV5-1 to TRBJ1-6; no reliable D call. This CDR3 is built from 17 residues. The V gene's germline CDR1 is SGHRS and CDR2 YFSETQ. V dropped 0 bases and J dropped 7 bases, with 17 bases sitting between them.

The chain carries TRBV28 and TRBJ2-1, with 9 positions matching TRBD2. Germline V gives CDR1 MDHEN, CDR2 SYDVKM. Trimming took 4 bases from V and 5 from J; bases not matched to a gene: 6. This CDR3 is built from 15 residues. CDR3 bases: TGTGCCAGCAGTTCGCTAGCGGGACGACACAATGAGCAGTTCTTC. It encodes CASSSLAGRHNEQFF.